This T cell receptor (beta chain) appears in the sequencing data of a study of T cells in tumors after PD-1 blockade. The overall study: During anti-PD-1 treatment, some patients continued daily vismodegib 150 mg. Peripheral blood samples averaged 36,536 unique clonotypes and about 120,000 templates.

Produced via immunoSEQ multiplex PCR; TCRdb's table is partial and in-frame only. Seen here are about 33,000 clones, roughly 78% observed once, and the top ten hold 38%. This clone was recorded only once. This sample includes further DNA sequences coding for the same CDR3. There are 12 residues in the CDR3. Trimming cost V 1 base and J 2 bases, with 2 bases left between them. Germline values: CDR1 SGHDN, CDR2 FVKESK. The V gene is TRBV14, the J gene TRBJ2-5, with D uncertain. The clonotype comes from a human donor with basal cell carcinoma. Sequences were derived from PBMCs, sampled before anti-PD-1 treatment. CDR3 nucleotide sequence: TGTGCCAGCAGCCAAGGTCAAGAGACCCAGTACTTC. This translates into CASSQGQETQYF. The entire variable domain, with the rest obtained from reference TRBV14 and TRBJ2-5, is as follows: EAGVTQFPSHSVIEKGQTVTLRCDPISGHDNLYWYRRVMGKEIKFLLHFVKESKQDESGMPNNRFLAERTGGTYSTLKVQPAELEDSGVYFCASSQGQETQYFGPGTRLLVL.